This T cell receptor (beta chain) was retrieved from a study of blood T cell repertoires in COVID-19. CDR1 is MNHEY and CDR2 is SVGAGI in the germline V gene. CDR3 length equals 16 residues. Trimming left V 0 bases short and J 0 bases short, with 6 bases between. Profiled with immunoSEQ multiplex PCR; TCRdb holds only in-frame clones, not every one. In the table there are about 210,000 clones, about 91% of which are singletons. This clone appeared once. Source material: PBMCs or T cells enriched from blood (not recorded which). This chain uses TRBV6-5 with TRBJ1-6; D remains unclear. The source of this sequence is a man aged 18 to 30 with acute COVID-19. The CDR3 reads CASSYSASSYNSPLHF. The CDR3 nucleotides read TGTGCCAGCAGTTACTCAGCAAGCTCCTATAATTCACCCCTCCACTTT.